The TCR beta chain under discussion was sequenced for a study of cytomegalovirus exposure and HLA in healthy donors. The CDR3 has 15 amino acids. Germline V gene lookup returns CDR1 SGHTA and CDR2 FQGTGA. Trimming cost V 2 bases and J 6 bases, with 14 bases left between them. This clone was observed once. Produced via immunoSEQ multiplex PCR; TCRdb's table is partial and in-frame only. The data show roughly 130,000 clones, more than 70% seen once. The origin of this receptor is a man aged 30-40 years in good health and CMV-seronegative. Sequenced input: PBMCs. The chain couples TRBV7-3 to TRBJ2-1; D is perhaps TRBD2 (6 bases). For the CDR3, the DNA is TGTGCCAGCAGCTTATTGGCTAGCGTCGGCAATGAGCAGTTCTTC. Protein sequence: CASSLLASVGNEQFF.